These 18 T cell receptor beta chains were sequenced from one sample in a study of cytomegalovirus exposure and HLA in healthy donors. PCR primers comprised 60 Vbeta and 13 Jbeta primers. The method was immunoSEQ multiplex PCR; TCRdb's version includes in-frame clones alone and lacks a portion of them. The data contain 150,000 to 200,000 clones, approximately 65% of them singletons. The source material was PBMCs. The source is a man aged 40-55 years in good health and CMV-seronegative.

This clone was counted a single time. This chain connects TRBV2 to TRBJ2-5; 7 bases are shared with TRBD1. V was pared by 5 bases and J by 1 base, with 4 bases of the junction left unmatched. Germline CDR1 SNHLY, CDR2 FYNNEI. The CDR3 loop spans 14 amino acids. The CDR3 DNA reads TGTGCCAGCAGTCTGGGACAGCTCCAAGAGACCCAGTACTTC. It is translated as CASSLGQLQETQYF. Using reference TRBV2 and TRBJ2-5 for the parts outside the CDR3, the full variable domain is EPEVTQTPSHQVTQMGQEVILRCVPISNHLYFYWYRQILGQKVEFLVSFYNNEISEKSEIFDDQFSVERPDGSNFTLKIRSTKLEDSAMYFCASSLGQLQETQYFGPGTRLLVL.

This CDR3 reads CATSRDLDRAGANVLTF. CDR3 nucleotide sequence: TGTGCCACCAGCAGAGATCTGGACAGGGCTGGGGCCAACGTCCTGACTTTC. The chain joins TRBV15 to TRBJ2-6; 8 positions match TRBD1. The V gene's germline CDR1 is LNHNV and CDR2 YYDKDF (reference sequence). The CDR3 runs to 17 residues. With V trimmed by 0 bases and J by 2 bases, 3 bases remained unmatched.

The genes are TRBV27 and TRBJ2-2; D might be TRBD1 (6 bases). V lost 8 bases, J lost 5 bases, and 12 bases lay in between. CDR1 and CDR2 (germline): MNHEY, SMNVEV (reference sequence). The CDR3 length is 13 residues. Here the CDR3 DNA reads TGTGCCAGCGGGTTACAGGGAACCGGGGAGCTGTTTTTT. Its translation: CASGLQGTGELFF.

With regard to this clone: Other DNA sequences within the sample encode an identical CDR3. The rearrangement joins TRBV7-2 to TRBJ2-7; D gene uncertain. Germline-derived CDR1 and CDR2 are SGHTA and FQGNSA. The CDR3 runs 12 residues. V was cut by 5 bases and J by 1 base, with 6 bases left in between. The CDR3 nucleotides are TGTGCCAGCAGCCTTTCTTCCTACGAGCAGTACTTC. This gives the protein CASSLSSYEQYF.

V usage is TRBV28 and J usage is TRBJ1-1, with 7 positions matching TRBD1. With 2 bases clipped from V and 7 bases from J, the junction kept 4 bases outside the gene matches. This CDR3 is built from 13 residues. Germline CDR1 and CDR2: MDHEN and SYDVKM. As DNA, the CDR3 is TGTGCCAGCAGTTTAGGACAGGTACTTGAAGCTTTCTTT. Residues: CASSLGQVLEAFF.

This CDR3 is CACRRLAGAYNEQFF. The DNA of the CDR3 is TGTGCCTGCCGTCGACTAGCGGGAGCCTACAATGAGCAGTTCTTC. This chain joins TRBV30 and TRBJ2-1, with 12 bases fitting TRBD2. Germline CDR1 GTSNPN, CDR2 SVGIG (reference sequence). CDR3 length equals 15 residues. The V segment lost 6 bases and the J segment 2 bases; nucleotides outside the gene matches: 5.

In its sample, this clone was seen once. The gene calls are TRBV4-1 and TRBJ2-4; D is uncertain. This CDR3 comprises 15 residues. With 2 bases removed from V and 2 bases from J, the gap between germline ends came to 10 bases. The germline CDR1 and CDR2 sequences are MGHRA and YSYEKL. CDR3 nucleotide sequence: TGCGCCAGCAGCCAACCGGTGGAGACCAAAAACATTCAGTACTTC. Translating gives CASSQPVETKNIQYF.

V and J are TRBV11-3 and TRBJ1-3, with D possibly being TRBD1 (5 bases). CDR1 and CDR2 (germline): SGHNT, YENEEA. The CDR3 runs to 14 residues. Trimming removed 0 bases from V and 9 bases from J, with 12 bases in between. The CDR3 sequence is CASSLEGAGGTIYF. The CDR3 nucleotides read TGTGCCAGCAGCTTAGAAGGGGCCGGTGGCACCATATATTTT.

The rearrangement joins TRBV7-9 to TRBJ2-3; D perhaps matches TRBD2 (6 bases). Germline assignment: CDR1 SEHNR and CDR2 FQNEAQ (reference sequence). V lost 8 bases, J lost 2 bases, and 8 bases lay in between. This CDR3 is built from 12 residues. CDR3 region: CASRGNTDTQYF. The DNA of the CDR3 is TGTGCCAGCCGGGGGAACACAGATACGCAGTATTTT.

A few counts support this clone. This chain links TRBV5-1 with TRBJ2-5, with 11 bases that match TRBD2. This CDR3 is built from 15 residues. J was trimmed by 4 bases and V by 2 bases; bases with no gene match: 4. The germline CDR1 and CDR2 sequences are SGHRS and YFSETQ. This CDR3 is CASSFQGLAVETQYF. The CDR3 coding sequence is TGCGCCAGCAGCTTTCAGGGACTAGCGGTAGAGACCCAGTACTTC.

This chain links TRBV5-1 with TRBJ2-3; possible D gene TRBD2, 5 bases. With 0 bases removed from V and 2 bases from J, the gap between germline ends came to 7 bases. Germline V gene sequence: CDR1 SGHRS, CDR2 YFSETQ. The CDR3 spans 14 residues. CDR3 sequence: CASSLGLNTDTQYF. The CDR3 coding sequence is TGCGCCAGCAGCTTGGGACTAAACACAGATACGCAGTATTTT.

This clone has a single count. CDR3 DNA: TGTGCCACCAGCGGCAGGGGCGTCTACGAGCAGTACTTC. This encodes CATSGRGVYEQYF. The chain carries TRBV15 and TRBJ2-7; tentative D call: TRBD1 (6 bases). This CDR3 comprises 13 residues. Germline assignment: CDR1 LNHNV and CDR2 YYDKDF (reference sequence). The V gene lost 5 bases and the J gene lost 3 bases, with 11 bases spanning the gap.

The sample holds one count of this clone. The rearrangement links TRBV4-2 to TRBJ2-3; D possibly corresponds to TRBD2 (5 bases). The V gene's germline CDR1 is LGHNA and CDR2 YNFKEQ. V was trimmed by 3 bases and J by 0 bases, leaving 13 bases between them. The CDR3 loop spans 16 amino acids. The CDR3 is CASSQSSGGSTDTQYF. CDR3 sequence (DNA): TGTGCCAGCAGCCAGTCGAGCGGAGGAAGCACAGATACGCAGTATTTT.

The chain carries TRBV5-1 and TRBJ1-4, with 7 positions matching TRBD1. The V gene end was trimmed by 4 bases and the J gene end by 0 bases; junction bases not matched to a gene: 18. Germline values: CDR1 SGHRS, CDR2 YFSETQ. The CDR3 is 20 residues long. The CDR3 sequence: CASSGRALTGALSTNEKLFF. In nucleotides, the CDR3 is TGCGCCAGCAGCGGCAGGGCCCTTACAGGGGCCCTCTCAACTAATGAAAAACTGTTTTTT.

This clone was seen a few times. V gene TRBV13 combines with J gene TRBJ1-4; maybe TRBD1 (6 bases). V was shortened by 0 bases and J by 6 bases, with 14 bases between the two germline ends. Germline assignment: CDR1 PRHDT and CDR2 FYEKMQ (reference sequence). This CDR3 contains 16 residues. The CDR3 nucleotides are TGTGCCAGCAGCTTAGGGTCTAGGGGGGGCGATGAAAAACTGTTTTTT. This translates into CASSLGSRGGDEKLFF.

V gene TRBV15 combines with J gene TRBJ2-2; 8 nucleotides agree with TRBD1. The germline V gene encodes CDR1 LNHNV and CDR2 YYDKDF (reference sequence). Unmatched junction bases numbered 7, after V lost 3 bases and J lost 4 bases. The CDR3 runs to 16 residues. The CDR3 nucleotides read TGTGCCACCAGCAGCGGACAGGGTGGAAGCACCGGGGAGCTGTTTTTT. This translates into CATSSGQGGSTGELFF.

J is TRBJ2-1 and V is TRBV7-9; 8 bases align to TRBD1. The CDR3 contains 16 residues. With 5 bases clipped from V and 1 base from J, the junction kept 7 bases outside the gene matches. CDR1 and CDR2 (germline): SEHNR, FQNEAQ (reference sequence). DNA of the CDR3: TGTGCCAGCAGCACGATCTGGACAGGGTCCTACAATGAGCAGTTCTTC. The encoded protein is CASSTIWTGSYNEQFF.

The chain has TRBV7-2 and TRBJ1-4, with 9 bases aligning to TRBD1. This CDR3 comprises 14 residues. Germline trimming cut 5 bases from V and 7 bases from J; bases unmatched to any gene: 5. Germline values: CDR1 SGHTA, CDR2 FQGNSA. The DNA of the CDR3 is TGTGCCAGCAGCGCAGACAGGGGGGCTGAAAAACTGTTTTTT. Translated, it gives CASSADRGAEKLFF. Complete variable domain (other parts from reference TRBV7-2 and TRBJ1-4): GAGVSQSPSNKVTEKGKDVELRCDPISGHTALYWYRQSLGQGLEFLIYFQGNSAPDKSGLPSDRFSAERTGGSVSTLTIQRTQQEDSAVYLCASSADRGAEKLFFGSGTQLSVL.